Here is one T cell receptor (beta chain) with its context. Its cognate antigen is unknown. Use of 60 Vbeta and 13 Jbeta primers characterized the PCR. Profiled with immunoSEQ multiplex PCR; TCRdb holds only in-frame clones, not every one. The sample includes around 140,000 clones, 80% to 85% of them seen just once. The sample belongs to a study of cytomegalovirus exposure and HLA in healthy donors. Trimming took 5 bases from V and 11 from J; bases not matched to a gene: 13. Germline CDR1 is SGHAT and CDR2 is FQNNGV. The CDR3 has 14 amino acids. Study-level points and caveats: Per a prior analysis, the majority of TCR beta V segments were productive roughly 90% or roughly 30% of the time. About 180 TCR beta chains were listed as cytomegalovirus-associated. A likely sequencing artifact accounted for one observed cluster of highly shared sequence variants. Association of a missense DCLRE1C variant with TCR beta V- and J-gene trimming was reported in a later analysis.

The gene calls are TRBV11-2 and TRBJ1-2; the match to TRBD1 covers 8 bases. The sample was PBMCs. The sequence was collected from a woman aged 30 to 39 in good health and CMV-seronegative. The chain's CDR3 is CASSTRTGKGLYTF. The CDR3 DNA is TGTGCCAGCAGCACTCGGACAGGGAAGGGGCTATACACCTTC.